A single sample gave rise to the 12 T cell receptor beta chains below, sequenced in a study of Ad26.COV2.S vaccination and SARS-CoV-2 variants. Treatment in this sample: around 19 received Ad26.COV2.S at low or high dose, single or two shots; about five received placebo; per-sample allocation not given. Collection of samples fell on day 63 after the first vaccine or placebo injection. The table came from immunoSEQ multiplex PCR; TCRdb's copy has only in-frame clones and leaves some out. This repertoire shows about 480,000 clones, roughly nine tenths found once; its top ten account for 9.5% to 15%. The sequencing here drew on peripheral blood, taken in a trial of Ad26.COV2.S vaccine versus placebo. These receptors all come from a person between 18 and 65 years old who received the Ad26.COV2.S COVID-19 vaccine or a placebo.

This CDR3 is CASSRGTSGSYEQYF. As DNA, the CDR3 is TGTGCCAGCAGCCGCGGGACTAGCGGGAGCTACGAGCAGTACTTC. This chain links TRBV3-1 (or the pseudogene TRBV3-2) with TRBJ2-7, with TRBD2 matching 14 bases. Germline-derived CDR1 and CDR2 are LGHDT and YNNKEL (reference sequence). The CDR3 covers 15 residues. V trimming: 4 bases; J trimming: 3 bases; junction bases outside the gene matches: 2.

The genes are TRBV4-1 and TRBJ1-5; the match to TRBD1 covers 9 bases. Looked up from germline, CDR1 is MGHRA and CDR2 is YSYEKL. V was pared by 1 base and J by 5 bases, with 6 bases of the junction left unmatched. The CDR3 has 16 amino acids. CDR3 sequence: CASSQVPGTGYQPQHF. The CDR3 DNA follows: TGCGCCAGCAGCCAAGTTCCCGGGACAGGGTATCAGCCCCAGCATTTT.

This chain links TRBV15 with TRBJ1-3; a weak D match, TRBD1 (5 bases). This CDR3 spans 16 amino acids. Germline loops: CDR1 LNHNV, CDR2 YYDKDF (reference sequence). V was shortened by 5 bases and J by 4 bases, with 18 bases between the two germline ends. CDR3 DNA sequence: TGTGCCACCAGCCGGAGAGTCCAGGGAGGAGGAAACACCATATATTTT. As protein: CATSRRVQGGGNTIYF.

This chain connects TRBV30 to TRBJ1-3, with no clear D. Per the germline V gene, CDR1 is GTSNPN and CDR2 is SVGIG (reference sequence). Trimming pared 6 bases from V and 1 base from J, leaving 22 bases between. This CDR3 has 17 amino acids. The CDR3 spells CACRELTSQKSGNTIYF. The DNA for the CDR3 is TGTGCCTGTCGTGAGTTGACATCCCAGAAGTCTGGAAACACCATATATTTT. Using reference TRBV30 and TRBJ1-3 for the parts outside the CDR3, the full variable domain is SQTIHQWPATLVQPVGSPLSLECTVEGTSNPNLYWYRQAAGRGLQLLFYSVGIGQISSEVPQNLSASRPQDRQFILSSKKLLLSDSGFYLCACRELTSQKSGNTIYFGEGSWLTVV.

This clone has a handful of counts. The J gene is TRBJ1-6, the V gene TRBV10-3; the D is unclear. V shed 4 bases and J shed 6 bases, with 4 bases lying between them. CDR3 length equals 12 residues. Germline V lookup: CDR1 ENHRY, CDR2 SYGVKD. CDR3 residues: CAISGTNSPLHF. The CDR3, as DNA: TGTGCCATCAGTGGGACTAATTCACCCCTCCACTTT.

The rearrangement uses TRBV12-3 or TRBV12-4 and TRBJ2-5, with D hard to call. The germline V and J ends were trimmed by 3 bases and 5 bases, with 10 bases remaining between them. The CDR3 sequence is 13 residues long. For the CDR3, the DNA is TGTGCCAGCAGTTTCTTAGCTGGGGAGACCCAGTACTTC. Encoded protein: CASSFLAGETQYF.

This chain joins TRBV27 and TRBJ1-5; no firm D call. Germline CDR1 MNHEY, CDR2 SMNVEV (reference sequence). V was cut by 6 bases and J by 9 bases, with 18 bases left in between. The CDR3 sequence is 14 residues long. In DNA, the CDR3 is TGTGCCAGCAGACCCTCGGCGAACCGGAGGCCCCAGCATTTT. It codes for CASRPSANRRPQHF.

The rearrangement joins TRBV19 to TRBJ2-1; D is unclear. V was cut by 10 bases and J by 12 bases, with 19 bases left in between. The CDR3 consists of 12 residues. Germline values: CDR1 LNHDA, CDR2 SQIVND (reference sequence). DNA for the CDR3: TGTGCCACTGCCCCCGACTCCCTGCTGCAGTTCTTC. Its translation is CATAPDSLLQFF. Variable domain in full (rest from reference TRBV19 and TRBJ2-1): DGGITQSPKYLFRKEGQNVTLSCEQNLNHDAMYWYRQDPGQGLRLIYYSQIVNDFQKGDIAEGYSVSREKKESFPLTVTSAQKNPTAFYLCATAPDSLLQFFGPGTRLTVL.

V gene TRBV7-9 combines with J gene TRBJ1-2; 8 nucleotides align to TRBD1. The CDR3 sequence is 16 residues long. With V trimmed by 3 bases and J by 7 bases, 13 bases remained unmatched. Germline values: CDR1 SEHNR, CDR2 FQNEAQ (reference sequence). CDR3 in amino acids: CASSLSRTGTLGGYTF. CDR3 coding DNA: TGTGCCAGCAGCTTGTCAAGGACAGGGACTTTGGGTGGCTACACCTTC.

The J gene is TRBJ2-1, the V gene TRBV19, with a tentative D call TRBD1 (5 bases). The CDR3 has 14 residues. CDR1 and CDR2 from the germline V gene are LNHDA and SQIVND (reference sequence). Trimming took 5 bases from V and 6 from J, leaving 14 bases between them. The CDR3 nucleotides read TGTGCCAGTAGTGTGACAGTACTAACCAATGAGCAGTTCTTC. Amino acids: CASSVTVLTNEQFF.

The chain couples TRBV30 to TRBJ2-7; 8 positions match TRBD1. Germline assignment: CDR1 GTSNPN and CDR2 SVGIG (reference sequence). With 3 bases clipped from V and 6 bases from J, the junction kept 4 bases outside the gene matches. This CDR3 contains 12 residues. The CDR3 spells CAWRQGASEQYF. CDR3 DNA sequence: TGTGCCTGGAGGCAGGGGGCGTCCGAGCAGTACTTC.

This chain links TRBV7-2 with TRBJ2-7; 10 positions match TRBD2. Looked up from germline, CDR1 is SGHTA and CDR2 is FQGNSA. The CDR3 loop spans 15 amino acids. Losses at the gene ends were 5 bases for V and 3 bases for J; bases not matched to a gene: 7. CDR3 region: CASSNRLAGFYEQYF. The CDR3 DNA is TGTGCCAGCAGCAACCGACTAGCGGGTTTCTACGAGCAGTACTTC.